The 8 T cell receptor beta chains given below trace back to one sample, sequenced in a study of cytotoxic CD8 clonotypes in ibrutinib-treated CLL. The method was immunoSEQ multiplex PCR; TCRdb's version includes in-frame clones alone and lacks a portion of them. Counted here are approximately 300,000 clones, roughly 80% occurring once; the ten biggest clones make up 5.5% to 8%. The sample was PBMCs, taken before ibrutinib treatment. The receptors come from a human donor with chronic lymphocytic leukemia.

The rearrangement uses TRBV5-1 and TRBJ2-7, with 10 bases aligning to TRBD1. V lost 0 bases to trimming and J lost 3 bases; unmatched junction nucleotides: 9. Germline values: CDR1 SGHRS, CDR2 YFSETQ. CDR3 length: 17 residues. As DNA, the CDR3 is TGCGCCAGCAGCTTGGATTTGGGACAGGGGAATTTCTACGAGCAGTACTTC. It yields the protein CASSLDLGQGNFYEQYF.

The chain couples TRBV9 to TRBJ2-4; D unresolved. CDR1 and CDR2 from the germline V gene are SGDLS and YYNGEE. The germline V and J ends were trimmed by 0 bases and 1 base, with 14 bases remaining between them. CDR3 length: 17 residues. CDR3 amino acids: CASSVGRPLGAKNIQYF. DNA of the CDR3: TGTGCCAGCAGCGTAGGCCGGCCCCTCGGGGCCAAAAACATTCAGTACTTC.

The V and J genes are TRBV9 and TRBJ2-7; 9 bases align to TRBD1. Germline values: CDR1 SGDLS, CDR2 YYNGEE. This CDR3 comprises 15 residues. V trimming: 4 bases; J trimming: 2 bases; junction bases outside the gene matches: 7. The CDR3 loop reads CASSPWGQGPYEQYF. In nucleotides, the CDR3 is TGTGCCAGCAGCCCCTGGGGACAGGGTCCCTACGAGCAGTACTTC. Full variable domain (remainder filled in from reference TRBV9 and TRBJ2-7): DSGVTQTPKHLITATGQRVTLRCSPRSGDLSVYWYQQSLDQGLQFLIQYYNGEERAKGNILERFSAQQFPDLHSELNLSSLELGDSALYFCASSPWGQGPYEQYFGPGTRLTVT.

This chain connects TRBV7-6 to TRBJ2-7; maybe TRBD2 (5 bases). The germline V gene encodes CDR1 SGHVS and CDR2 FNYEAQ. This CDR3 is 14 amino acids long. Trimming took off 1 base at V and 3 bases at J, with 10 bases between the two ends. CDR3 region: CASSLERGDYEQYF. As DNA, the CDR3 is TGTGCCAGCAGCTTAGAACGGGGAGACTACGAGCAGTACTTC. Together with reference TRBV7-6 and TRBJ2-7, the CDR3 gives the full variable domain: GAGVSQSPRYKVTKRGQDVALRCDPISGHVSLYWYRQALGQGPEFLTYFNYEAQQDKSGLPNDRFSAERPEGSISTLTIQRTEQRDSAMYRCASSLERGDYEQYFGPGTRLTVT.

Worth noting for this clone: The junction and the germline gene differ at one end; a read error may be behind it. The chain combines TRBV7-7 with TRBJ2-1; a possible D gene is TRBD2 (5 bases). CDR3 length equals 13 residues. The germline V gene encodes CDR1 SSHAT and CDR2 FNYEAQ (reference sequence). The CDR3 loop is CASSLDGNNEQFF. CDR3 in DNA: TGTGCTAGCAGCTTGGACGGGAACAATGAGCAGTTCTTC.

The CDR3 DNA reads as TGTGCCAGCAGCCTCCGGGGTGGGGCCTACAATGAGCAGTTCTTC. It codes for CASSLRGGAYNEQFF. The gene calls are TRBV5-6 and TRBJ2-1; TRBD2 is a possible D gene (5 bases). This CDR3 has 15 residues. Per germline, CDR1 SGHDT and CDR2 YYEEEE. V shed 4 bases and J shed 2 bases, with 13 bases lying between them.

The rearrangement links TRBV10-1 to TRBJ1-5, with D maybe TRBD1 (6 bases). Trimming removed 8 bases at V and 7 bases at J, with 18 bases between. Germline CDR1 reads WNHNN; CDR2 reads SYGVQD (reference sequence). The CDR3 extends over 14 amino acids. CDR3 in DNA: TGCGCCAGCTGGAGGACAGAATTTCTGCAGCCCCAGCATTTT. Translated, it gives CASWRTEFLQPQHF.

The chain is built from TRBV5-1 and TRBJ1-6; D is ambiguous. Germline V gene sequence: CDR1 SGHRS, CDR2 YFSETQ. V lost 0 bases, J lost 10 bases, and 8 bases lay in between. The CDR3 has 13 residues. For the CDR3, the DNA is TGCGCCAGCAGCTTGGCCCTTCGGTCACCCCTCCACTTT. This encodes CASSLALRSPLHF. The whole variable domain, filled in from reference TRBV5-1 and TRBJ1-6, reads KAGVTQTPRYLIKTRGQQVTLSCSPISGHRSVSWYQQTPGQGLQFLFEYFSETQRNKGNFPGRFSGRQFSNSRSEMNVSTLELGDSALYLCASSLALRSPLHFGNGTRLTVT.